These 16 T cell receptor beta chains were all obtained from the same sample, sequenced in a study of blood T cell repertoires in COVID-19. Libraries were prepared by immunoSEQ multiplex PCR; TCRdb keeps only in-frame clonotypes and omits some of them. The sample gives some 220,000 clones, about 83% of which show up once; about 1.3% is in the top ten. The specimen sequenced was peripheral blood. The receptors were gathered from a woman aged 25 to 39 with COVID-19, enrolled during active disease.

CDR3 coding DNA: TGTGCTAGTGGTACTAGCACAGCGAACTCTGGAAACACCATATATTTT. Translation gives CASGTSTANSGNTIYF. The chain joins TRBV12-5 to TRBJ1-3; D is uncertain. The CDR3 extends over 16 amino acids. The germline V gene encodes CDR1 LGHNT and CDR2 FRNRAP. V gave up 5 bases and J gave up 0 bases, with 14 bases separating them.

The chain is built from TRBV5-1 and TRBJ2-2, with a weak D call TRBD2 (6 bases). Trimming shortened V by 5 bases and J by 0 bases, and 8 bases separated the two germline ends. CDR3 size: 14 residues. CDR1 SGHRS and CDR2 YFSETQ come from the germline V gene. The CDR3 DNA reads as TGCGCCAGCAGAACGGGGGCGAACACCGGGGAGCTGTTTTTT. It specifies CASRTGANTGELFF.

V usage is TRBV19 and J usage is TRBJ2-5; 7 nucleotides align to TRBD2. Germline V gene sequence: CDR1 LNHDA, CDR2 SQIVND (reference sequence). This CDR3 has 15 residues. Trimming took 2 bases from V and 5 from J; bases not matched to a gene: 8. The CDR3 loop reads CASSIRSGGKETQYF. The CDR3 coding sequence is TGTGCCAGTAGTATAAGGTCCGGGGGGAAGGAGACCCAGTACTTC.

The CDR3 reads CASSLVQGGYNEQFF. The CDR3 bases are TGTGCCAGCAGCTTAGTTCAGGGAGGCTACAATGAGCAGTTCTTC. The chain combines TRBV7-2 with TRBJ2-1; D might be TRBD2 (6 bases). This CDR3 has 15 residues. V was cut by 1 base and J by 3 bases, with 10 bases left in between. Looked up from germline, CDR1 is SGHTA and CDR2 is FQGNSA.

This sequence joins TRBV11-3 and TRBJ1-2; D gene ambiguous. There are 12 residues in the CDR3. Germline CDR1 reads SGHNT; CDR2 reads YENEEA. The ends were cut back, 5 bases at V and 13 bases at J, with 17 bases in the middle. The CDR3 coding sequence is TGTGCCAGCAGCCCCGGGGAGGGCCCAACCACCTTC. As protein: CASSPGEGPTTF.

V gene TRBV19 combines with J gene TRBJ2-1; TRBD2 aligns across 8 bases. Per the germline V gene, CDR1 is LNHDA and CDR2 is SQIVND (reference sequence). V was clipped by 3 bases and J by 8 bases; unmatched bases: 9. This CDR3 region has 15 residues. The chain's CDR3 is CASSMGREGRHEQFF. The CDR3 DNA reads TGTGCCAGTAGTATGGGCCGGGAGGGCCGTCATGAGCAGTTCTTC.

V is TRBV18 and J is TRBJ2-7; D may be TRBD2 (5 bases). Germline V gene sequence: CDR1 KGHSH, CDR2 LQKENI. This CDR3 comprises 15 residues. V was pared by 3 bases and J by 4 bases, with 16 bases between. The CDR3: CASSPRDPPNYEQYF. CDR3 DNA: TGTGCCAGCTCACCGAGGGATCCCCCAAATTACGAGCAGTACTTC.

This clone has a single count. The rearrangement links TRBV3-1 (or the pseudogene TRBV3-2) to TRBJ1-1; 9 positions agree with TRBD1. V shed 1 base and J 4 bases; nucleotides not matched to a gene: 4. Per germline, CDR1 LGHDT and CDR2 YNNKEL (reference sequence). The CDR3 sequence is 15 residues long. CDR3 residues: CASSQAGQGITEAFF. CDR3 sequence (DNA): TGTGCCAGCAGCCAAGCTGGACAGGGGATCACTGAAGCTTTCTTT.

DNA for the CDR3: TGTGCCAGCAGCAAAGCAAGGTACAGGGGTAATGAGCAGTTCTTC. Protein sequence: CASSKARYRGNEQFF. The rearrangement links TRBV21-1 to TRBJ2-1; whether TRBD1, the table's D call, matches the DNA was not checked. TRBV21-1 is a pseudogene locus. This CDR3 region has 15 residues.

The DNA of the CDR3 is TGTGCCAGCAGTTACAGCGAGACCCAGTACTTC. Translating it yields CASSYSETQYF. The chain is built from TRBV6-2 or TRBV6-3 and TRBJ2-5; the D is unclear. V was shortened by 2 bases and J by 5 bases, with 3 bases between the two germline ends. The CDR3 sequence is 11 residues long. CDR1 MNHEY and CDR2 SVGEGT come from the germline V gene.

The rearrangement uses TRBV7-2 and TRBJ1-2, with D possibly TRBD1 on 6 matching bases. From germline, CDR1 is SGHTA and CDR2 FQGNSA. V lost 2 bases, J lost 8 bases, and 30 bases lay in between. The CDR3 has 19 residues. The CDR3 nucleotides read TGTGCCAGCAGCTTATTATTCTCGCCGTTTGGGGGCCCGCTGAGAGGCTACACCTTC. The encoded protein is CASSLLFSPFGGPLRGYTF.

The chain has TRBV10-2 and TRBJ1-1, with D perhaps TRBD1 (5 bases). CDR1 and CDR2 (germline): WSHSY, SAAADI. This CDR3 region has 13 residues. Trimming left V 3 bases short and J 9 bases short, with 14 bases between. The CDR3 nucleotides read TGCGCCAGCAGTGATGAAAGGGGAGGGCAAGCTTTCTTT. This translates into CASSDERGGQAFF.

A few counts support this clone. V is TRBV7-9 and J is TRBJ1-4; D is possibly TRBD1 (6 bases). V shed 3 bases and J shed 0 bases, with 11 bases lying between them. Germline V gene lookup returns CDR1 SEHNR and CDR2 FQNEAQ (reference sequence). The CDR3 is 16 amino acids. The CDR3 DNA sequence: TGTGCCAGCAGCTTCGGACAGCTTGCAACTAATGAAAAACTGTTTTTT. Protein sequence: CASSFGQLATNEKLFF.

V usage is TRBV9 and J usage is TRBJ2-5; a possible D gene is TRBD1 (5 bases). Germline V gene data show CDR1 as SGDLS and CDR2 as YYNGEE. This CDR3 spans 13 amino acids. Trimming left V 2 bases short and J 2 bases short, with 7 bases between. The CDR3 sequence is CASSVTGQETQYF. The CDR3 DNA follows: TGTGCCAGCAGCGTTACAGGACAAGAGACCCAGTACTTC.

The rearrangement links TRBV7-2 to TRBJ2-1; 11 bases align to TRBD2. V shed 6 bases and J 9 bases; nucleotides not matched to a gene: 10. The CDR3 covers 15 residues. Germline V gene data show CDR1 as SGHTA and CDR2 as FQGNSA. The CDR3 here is CASRKGTSGFSEQFF. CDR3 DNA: TGTGCCAGCAGGAAAGGGACTAGCGGCTTTAGTGAGCAGTTCTTC.

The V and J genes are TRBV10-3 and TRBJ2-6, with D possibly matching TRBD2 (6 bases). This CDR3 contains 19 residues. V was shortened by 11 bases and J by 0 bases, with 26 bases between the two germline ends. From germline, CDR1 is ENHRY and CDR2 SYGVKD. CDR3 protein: CAVRGRESGPYSGANVLTF. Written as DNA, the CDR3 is TGTGCCGTCCGTGGCAGGGAGAGCGGGCCCTACTCTGGGGCCAACGTCCTGACTTTC.